The T cell receptor (beta chain) under discussion was sequenced for a study of blood T cell repertoires in COVID-19. The assay was immunoSEQ multiplex PCR, and TCRdb's table has in-frame clones only and misses some. The table includes around 50,000 clones, 70% to 80% detected once. Per germline, CDR1 SGHTA and CDR2 FQGNSA. The CDR3 loop spans 15 amino acids. The V end lost 4 bases, the J end lost 5 bases, and 17 bases lay between the germline ends. This clonotype was sampled from a woman aged 45-59 years with acute COVID-19. Material: PBMCs or T cells enriched from blood (not recorded which). This chain connects TRBV7-2 to TRBJ1-1, with D maybe TRBD1 (5 bases). The CDR3 here is CASSSGRAGRTEAFF. The CDR3 DNA sequence: TGTGCCAGCAGCTCGGGCCGCGCAGGGCGGACTGAAGCTTTCTTT.